The 13 T cell receptor beta chains below were found in one sample sequenced in a study of cytomegalovirus exposure and HLA in healthy donors. It was with 60 Vbeta and 13 Jbeta primers that the PCR ran. Clones were read by immunoSEQ multiplex PCR, and TCRdb kept only the in-frame ones, dropping some. The table includes 75,000 to 90,000 clones, about 80% detected once. The sequenced material came from PBMCs. The receptors come from a man between 45 and 60 years old in good health and CMV-seronegative.

The J gene is TRBJ2-1, the V gene TRBV5-1, with 7 bases matching TRBD2. The junction had 10 bases not matched to a gene; V was cut back by 1 base and J by 6 bases. The V gene's germline CDR1 is SGHRS and CDR2 YFSETQ. This CDR3 has 16 residues. CDR3 sequence reads: CASSLSGGPSGNEQFF. The CDR3 coding sequence is TGCGCCAGCAGCTTGTCGGGGGGACCAAGTGGCAATGAGCAGTTCTTC.

The chain recombines TRBV5-6 with TRBJ2-2; 8 bases align to TRBD2. Per germline, CDR1 SGHDT and CDR2 YYEEEE. V was pared by 0 bases and J by 4 bases, with 5 bases of the junction left unmatched. This CDR3 has 16 residues. CDR3: CASSLAGGESTGELFF. The DNA for the CDR3 is TGTGCCAGCAGCTTGGCCGGGGGGGAGAGCACCGGGGAGCTGTTTTTT.

Here the CDR3 DNA reads TGTGCCAGTAGCTACCCAAGGGCTTCGGGGAATTCACCCCTCCACTTT. Translation: CASSYPRASGNSPLHF. The V call is TRBV19, the J call TRBJ1-6; D not certain. V was pared by 6 bases and J by 7 bases, with 19 bases between. Germline CDR1 and CDR2: LNHDA and SQIVND (reference sequence). The CDR3 has 16 amino acids.

This sequence joins TRBV6-5 and TRBJ1-1; D might be TRBD1 (6 bases). Trimming took 6 bases from V and 8 from J, leaving 16 bases between them. In germline, CDR1 is MNHEY, CDR2 SVGAGI. CDR3 size: 13 residues. The CDR3 sequence: CASSKRGGVEAFF. CDR3 coding DNA: TGTGCCAGCAGCAAGAGGGGGGGGGTGGAAGCTTTCTTT.

This clone has more than one count but fewer than ten. The CDR3: CASSSEPGSGANVLTF. CDR3 nucleotide sequence: TGTGCCAGCAGCTCGGAGCCGGGCTCTGGGGCCAACGTCCTGACTTTC. The chain couples TRBV5-4 to TRBJ2-6; D ambiguous. The V gene's germline CDR1 is SGHNT and CDR2 YYREEE (reference sequence). There are 16 residues in the CDR3. With 3 bases removed from V and 0 bases from J, the gap between germline ends came to 10 bases.

The rearrangement joins TRBV6-5 to TRBJ1-1, with D tentatively TRBD1 (5 bases). V was clipped by 6 bases and J by 7 bases, with 9 bases between them. Germline CDR1 reads MNHEY; CDR2 reads SVGAGI. The CDR3 extends over 11 amino acids. CDR3 nucleotide sequence: TGTGCCAGCAGGGGGCGACATGAAGCTTTCTTT. It yields the protein CASRGRHEAFF.

The rearrangement uses TRBV27 and TRBJ2-7, with 7 bases identical to TRBD2. V lost 4 bases, J lost 5 bases, and 8 bases stayed unmatched. This CDR3 has 14 amino acids. CDR1 MNHEY and CDR2 SMNVEV come from the germline V gene (reference sequence). This CDR3 reads CASSSGGWKDEQYF. The CDR3 DNA reads TGTGCCAGCAGTTCGGGGGGTTGGAAGGACGAGCAGTACTTC.

This clone was observed a few times. V and J are TRBV30 and TRBJ1-2, with D unclear. CDR1 GTSNPN and CDR2 SVGIG come from the germline V gene (reference sequence). There are 13 residues in the CDR3. Trimming cost V 3 bases and J 8 bases, with 16 bases left between them. This chain's CDR3 is CAWSADGMWGYTF. DNA for the CDR3: TGTGCCTGGAGCGCCGACGGGATGTGGGGCTACACCTTC.

This clone was picked up a small number of times. The gene calls are TRBV15 and TRBJ2-2; tentatively, D is TRBD1 (6 bases). V lost 6 bases to trimming and J lost 4 bases, with 12 bases between them. This CDR3 has 14 amino acids. Germline CDR1 is LNHNV and CDR2 is YYDKDF (reference sequence). The CDR3 sequence: CATSRDTLTGELFF. In nucleotides, the CDR3 is TGTGCCACCAGTAGGGACACCCTCACCGGGGAGCTGTTTTTT.

A single count supports this clone. A junction boundary mismatches the germline segment, possibly from a read error. The chain combines TRBV9 with TRBJ2-3; D is possibly TRBD2 (5 bases). Germline loops: CDR1 SGDLS, CDR2 YYNGEE. CDR3 length: 11 amino acids. CDR3 sequence (DNA): TGTGCCAGCAGCGTAGCGGGGAAGCGGAATTTT. It translates to CASSVAGKRNF.

This chain links TRBV28 with TRBJ1-2, with a possible D match to TRBD1 (6 bases). Germline-derived CDR1 and CDR2 are MDHEN and SYDVKM. Trimming stripped 7 bases from V and 5 bases from J, with 14 bases between. The CDR3 is made up of 13 amino acids. CDR3 coding DNA: TGTGCCAGCACTCAAGACAGGACTTATGGCTACACCTTC. It translates to CASTQDRTYGYTF.

The sample holds one count of this clone. The genes are TRBV4-3 and TRBJ1-1, with D tentatively TRBD1 (5 bases). The germline CDR1 and CDR2 sequences are LGHNA and YSLEER. V was clipped by 4 bases and J by 2 bases, with 17 bases between them. This CDR3 has 16 amino acids. For the CDR3, the DNA is TGCGCCAGCAGCCCAAGCACCGGGCAGGGAAACACTGAAGCTTTCTTT. This gives the protein CASSPSTGQGNTEAFF.

The rearrangement joins TRBV28 to TRBJ2-7, with 7 bases identical to TRBD1. The ends lost 7 bases at V and 0 bases at J; junction bases unmatched: 6. Germline loops: CDR1 MDHEN, CDR2 SYDVKM. The CDR3 length is 14 residues. CDR3 sequence: CASTWDSSSYEQYF. The CDR3, as DNA: TGTGCCAGCACGTGGGACAGCAGCTCCTACGAGCAGTACTTC.